This TCR beta chain is drawn from a study of control samples from healthy donors and cancer patients. This CDR3 is 14 amino acids long. The V and J ends lost 0 bases and 3 bases respectively, with 9 bases between them. Germline V gives CDR1 SGHNT, CDR2 YYREEE (reference sequence). Here immunoSEQ multiplex PCR was the method, and the copy in TCRdb shows in-frame clones only, minus some. The sample yields about 130,000 clones, 90% seen once. V and J are TRBV5-4 and TRBJ1-2; D not resolved. The receptor's source is a man between 18 and 29 years old in good health. Sample: blood. The CDR3 nucleotides read TGTGCCAGCAGCTTGGATGAGTATCACTATGGCTACACCTTC. It encodes CASSLDEYHYGYTF.